This T cell receptor beta chain was captured in a study of CD8+ T cells in alopecia areata. The treatment here: oral pan-JAK inhibitor, 5-10 mg twice daily. Isolated RNA was reverse transcribed into cDNA used as the sequencing template. Sequencing used immunoSEQ multiplex PCR; TCRdb keeps in-frame clones, though not all of them. The table shows 270,000 or so clones, with nearly 60% occurring only once. Specimen: CD4+ T cells sorted from blood, collected at week 24, from a patient treated with tofacitinib. This receptor was obtained from a human donor with alopecia areata.

Here the CDR3 reads CSVTGRLNRETQYF. The CDR3 coding sequence is TGCAGCGTTACGGGACGCTTGAATCGAGAGACCCAGTACTTC. The rearrangement joins TRBV29-1 to TRBJ2-5; D could derive from TRBD1 or TRBD2 (5 bases each). CDR3 length: 14 amino acids. Germline V CDR1 and CDR2: SQVTM, ANQGSEA. V gave up 5 bases and J gave up 4 bases, with 17 bases separating them. The full variable domain, its missing parts supplied by reference TRBV29-1 and TRBJ2-5, is SAVISQKPSRDICQRGTSLTIQCQVDSQVTMMFWYRQQPGQSLTLIATANQGSEATYESGFVIDKFPISRPNLTFSTLTVSNMSPEDSSIYLCSVTGRLNRETQYFGPGTRLLVL.